The 4 T cell receptor beta chains reported below all come from one sample, sequenced in a study of human T cells and chemical hapten exposure. TCRdb re-called the RACE reads with MiXCR, one entry per CDR3 protein. The data show 100,000 or so distinct CDR3 sequences, 9.5% to 12% seen once. Time point here: patch test 2, 6 weeks after DPC sensitization. Regarding treatment: therapeutic diphenylcyclopropenone sensitization with weekly scalp DPC. Source: whole blood, taken in connection with sensitization to the hapten diphenylcyclopropenone (DPC). These receptors originate from a man aged 35-49 years with alopecia areata. Some clones in this sample may be carry-over from other donors' samples.

In its sample, this clonotype was seen many times. The chain couples TRBV11-2 to TRBJ2-3; D gene unclear. The CDR3 sequence is 14 residues long. Germline-derived CDR1 and CDR2 are SGHAT and FQNNGV. Deletions cut 0 bases from V and 4 bases from J, with 8 bases between. In DNA, the CDR3 is TGTGCCAGCAGCTTAGATTTTACCCCAGATACGCAGTATTTT. This encodes CASSLDFTPDTQYF.

The chain has TRBV19 and TRBJ2-7; the match to TRBD2 covers 9 bases. The length of the CDR3 is 14 residues. Germline values: CDR1 LNHDA, CDR2 SQIVND (reference sequence). V gave up 2 bases and J gave up 2 bases; unmatched junction bases: 1. CDR3 bases: TGTGCCAGTAGTATACTAGCGGGGACCTACGAGCAGTACTTC. It encodes CASSILAGTYEQYF. Full variable domain (outside the CDR3, taken from reference TRBV19 and TRBJ2-7): DGGITQSPKYLFRKEGQNVTLSCEQNLNHDAMYWYRQDPGQGLRLIYYSQIVNDFQKGDIAEGYSVSREKKESFPLTVTSAQKNPTAFYLCASSILAGTYEQYFGPGTRLTVT.

This clonotype was observed a few times. V and J are TRBV6-2 or TRBV6-3 and TRBJ2-7; D not resolved. Trimming removed 6 bases at V and 4 bases at J, with 4 bases between. Germline values: CDR1 MNHEY, CDR2 SVGEGT. The CDR3 contains 10 residues. As DNA, the CDR3 is TGTGCCAGCAGCCAATACGAGCAGTACTTC. Its translation: CASSQYEQYF.

This clonotype was seen many times. The chain recombines TRBV11-2 with TRBJ2-1; TRBD2 aligns across 10 bases. Germline CDR1 reads SGHAT; CDR2 reads FQNNGV. J gave up 1 base and V 6 bases, and 6 bases lay outside the gene matches. The CDR3 extends over 16 amino acids. As DNA, the CDR3 is TGTGCCAGCAGTAACCTTAGCGGGAGGTCCTACAATGAGCAGTTCTTC. Its translation: CASSNLSGRSYNEQFF. Variable domain in full (rest from reference TRBV11-2 and TRBJ2-1): EAGVAQSPRYKIIEKRQSVAFWCNPISGHATLYWYQQILGQGPKLLIQFQNNGVVDDSQLPKDRFSAERLKGVDSTLKIQPAKLEDSAVYLCASSNLSGRSYNEQFFGPGTRLTVL.